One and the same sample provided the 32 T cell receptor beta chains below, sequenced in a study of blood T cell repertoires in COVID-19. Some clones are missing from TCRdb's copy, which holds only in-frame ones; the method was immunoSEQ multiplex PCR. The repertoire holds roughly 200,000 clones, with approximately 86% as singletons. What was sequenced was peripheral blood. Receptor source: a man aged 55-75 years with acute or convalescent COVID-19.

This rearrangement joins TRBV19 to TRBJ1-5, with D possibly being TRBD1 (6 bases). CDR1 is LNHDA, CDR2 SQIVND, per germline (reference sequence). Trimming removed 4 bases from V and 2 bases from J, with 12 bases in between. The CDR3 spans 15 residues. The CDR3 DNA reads TGTGCCAGTAGTAGTGGGCCAGGGGGCAATCAGCCCCAGCATTTT. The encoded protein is CASSSGPGGNQPQHF.

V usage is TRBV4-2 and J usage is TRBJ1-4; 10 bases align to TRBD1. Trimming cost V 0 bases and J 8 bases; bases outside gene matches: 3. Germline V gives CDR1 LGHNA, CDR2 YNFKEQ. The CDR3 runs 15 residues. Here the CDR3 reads CASSQEGQGNEKLFF. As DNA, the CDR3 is TGTGCCAGCAGCCAAGAGGGACAGGGGAACGAAAAACTGTTTTTT.

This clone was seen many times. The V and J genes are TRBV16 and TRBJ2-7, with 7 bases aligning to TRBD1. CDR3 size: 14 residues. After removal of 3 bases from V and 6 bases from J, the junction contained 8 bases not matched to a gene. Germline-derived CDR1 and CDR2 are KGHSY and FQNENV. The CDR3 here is CASSQPGQTAEQYF. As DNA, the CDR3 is TGTGCCAGCAGCCAGCCGGGACAGACGGCCGAGCAGTACTTC.

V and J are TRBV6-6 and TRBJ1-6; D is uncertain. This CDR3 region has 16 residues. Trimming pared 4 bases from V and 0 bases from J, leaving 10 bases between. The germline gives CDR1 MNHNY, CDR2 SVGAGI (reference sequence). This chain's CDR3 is CASSFIGVSYNSPLHF. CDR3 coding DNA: TGTGCCAGCAGTTTTATTGGAGTCTCCTATAATTCACCCCTCCACTTT.

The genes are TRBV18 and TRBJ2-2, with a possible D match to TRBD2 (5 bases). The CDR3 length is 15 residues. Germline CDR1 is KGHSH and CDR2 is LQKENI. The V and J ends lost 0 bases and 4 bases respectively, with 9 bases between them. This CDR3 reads CASSPPSGFTGELFF. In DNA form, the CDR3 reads TGTGCCAGCTCACCACCATCGGGATTCACCGGGGAGCTGTTTTTT.

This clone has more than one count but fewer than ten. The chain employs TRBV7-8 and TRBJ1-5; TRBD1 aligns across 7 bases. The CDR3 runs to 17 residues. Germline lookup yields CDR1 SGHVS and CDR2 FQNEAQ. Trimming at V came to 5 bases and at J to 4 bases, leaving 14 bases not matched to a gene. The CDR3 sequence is CASSPRVWAGGNQPQHF. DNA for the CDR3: TGTGCCAGCAGCCCGAGGGTCTGGGCAGGGGGTAATCAGCCCCAGCATTTT.

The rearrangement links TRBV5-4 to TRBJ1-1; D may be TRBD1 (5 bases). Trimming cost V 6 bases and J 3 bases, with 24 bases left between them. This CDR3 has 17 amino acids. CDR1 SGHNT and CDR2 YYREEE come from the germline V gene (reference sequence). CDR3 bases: TGTGCCAGCAAGGGGCCCCCGTCGACATCGAGCCACACTGAAGCTTTCTTT. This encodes CASKGPPSTSSHTEAFF.

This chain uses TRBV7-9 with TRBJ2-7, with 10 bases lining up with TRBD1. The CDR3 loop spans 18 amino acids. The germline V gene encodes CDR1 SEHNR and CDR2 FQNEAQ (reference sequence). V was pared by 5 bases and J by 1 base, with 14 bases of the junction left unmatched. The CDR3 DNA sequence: TGTGCCAGCAGCGGGCGGTTTTTAGGACAGGGGGTATCCTACGAGCAGTACTTC. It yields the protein CASSGRFLGQGVSYEQYF. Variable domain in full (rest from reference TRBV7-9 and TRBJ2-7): DTGVSQNPRHKITKRGQNVTFRCDPISEHNRLYWYRQTLGQGPEFLTYFQNEAQLEKSRLLSDRFSAERPKGSFSTLEIQRTEQGDSAMYLCASSGRFLGQGVSYEQYFGPGTRLTVT.

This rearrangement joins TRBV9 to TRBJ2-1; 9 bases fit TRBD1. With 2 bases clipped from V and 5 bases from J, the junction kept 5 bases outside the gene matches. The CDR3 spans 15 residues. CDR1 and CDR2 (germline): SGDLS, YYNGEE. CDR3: CASSVGTGSHNEQFF. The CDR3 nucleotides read TGTGCCAGCAGCGTGGGGACAGGGTCCCACAATGAGCAGTTCTTC.

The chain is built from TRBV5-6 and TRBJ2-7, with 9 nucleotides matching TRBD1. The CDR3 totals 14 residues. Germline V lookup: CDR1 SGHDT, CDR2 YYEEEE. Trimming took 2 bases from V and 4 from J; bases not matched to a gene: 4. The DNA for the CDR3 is TGTGCCAGCAGCTTAGCCGGGACAGGGTACGAGCAGTACTTC. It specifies CASSLAGTGYEQYF.

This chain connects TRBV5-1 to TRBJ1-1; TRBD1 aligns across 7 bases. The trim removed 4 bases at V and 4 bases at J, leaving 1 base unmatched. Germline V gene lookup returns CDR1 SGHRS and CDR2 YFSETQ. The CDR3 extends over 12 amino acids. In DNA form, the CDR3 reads TGCGCCAGCAGCGGGGACAGCACTGAAGCTTTCTTT. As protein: CASSGDSTEAFF.

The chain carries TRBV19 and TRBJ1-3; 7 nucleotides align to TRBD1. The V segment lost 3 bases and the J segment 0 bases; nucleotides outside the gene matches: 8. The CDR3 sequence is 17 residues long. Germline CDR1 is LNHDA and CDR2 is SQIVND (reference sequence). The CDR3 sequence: CASSMTGQLSSGNTIYF. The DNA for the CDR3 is TGTGCCAGTAGTATGACGGGACAGCTAAGCTCTGGAAACACCATATATTTT.

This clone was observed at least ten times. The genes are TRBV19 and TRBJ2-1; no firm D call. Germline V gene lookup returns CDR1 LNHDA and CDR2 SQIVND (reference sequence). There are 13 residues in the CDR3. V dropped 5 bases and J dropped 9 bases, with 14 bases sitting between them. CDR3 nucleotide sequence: TGTGCCAGTAGTGTTCAGCTAGTGGGTGAGCAGTTCTTC. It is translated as CASSVQLVGEQFF.

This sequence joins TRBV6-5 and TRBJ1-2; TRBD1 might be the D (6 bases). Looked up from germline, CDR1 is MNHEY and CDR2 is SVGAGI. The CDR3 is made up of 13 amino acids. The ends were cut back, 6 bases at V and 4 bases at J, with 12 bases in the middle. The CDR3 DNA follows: TGTGCCAGCAGCCCCACAGGGAGCTATGGCTACACCTTC. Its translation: CASSPTGSYGYTF.

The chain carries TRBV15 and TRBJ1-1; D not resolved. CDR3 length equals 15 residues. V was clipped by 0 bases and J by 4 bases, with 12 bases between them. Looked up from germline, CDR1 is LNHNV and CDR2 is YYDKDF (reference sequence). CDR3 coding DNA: TGTGCCACCAGCAGAGACCCGACGGCGGGCACTGAAGCTTTCTTT. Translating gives CATSRDPTAGTEAFF.

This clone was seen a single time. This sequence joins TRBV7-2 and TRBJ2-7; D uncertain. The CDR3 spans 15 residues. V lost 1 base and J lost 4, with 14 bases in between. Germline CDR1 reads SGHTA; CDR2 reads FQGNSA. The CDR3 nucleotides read TGTGCCAGCAGCTTAGGATCAAGCATTATTTACGAGCAGTACTTC. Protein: CASSLGSSIIYEQYF.

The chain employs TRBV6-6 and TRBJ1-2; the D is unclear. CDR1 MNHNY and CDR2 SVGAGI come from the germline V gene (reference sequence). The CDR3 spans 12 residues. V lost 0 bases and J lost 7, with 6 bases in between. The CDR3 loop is CASSYSNGGYTF. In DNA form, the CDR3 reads TGTGCCAGCAGTTACTCGAACGGTGGCTACACCTTC.

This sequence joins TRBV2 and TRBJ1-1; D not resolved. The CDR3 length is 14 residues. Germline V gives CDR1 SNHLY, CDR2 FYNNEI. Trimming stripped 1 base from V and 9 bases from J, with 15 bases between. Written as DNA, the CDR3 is TGTGCCAGCAGTGAAGGATGGACTCCCCCCCAAGCTTTCTTT. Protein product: CASSEGWTPPQAFF. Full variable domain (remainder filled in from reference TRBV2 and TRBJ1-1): EPEVTQTPSHQVTQMGQEVILRCVPISNHLYFYWYRQILGQKVEFLVSFYNNEISEKSEIFDDQFSVERPDGSNFTLKIRSTKLEDSAMYFCASSEGWTPPQAFFGQGTRLTVV.

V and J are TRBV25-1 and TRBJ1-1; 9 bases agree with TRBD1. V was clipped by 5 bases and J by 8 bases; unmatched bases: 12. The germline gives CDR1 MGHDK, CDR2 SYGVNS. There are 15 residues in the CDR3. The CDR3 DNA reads TGTGCCAGCAGTAAAAAAACAACAGGGGGCCTCGAAGCTTTCTTT. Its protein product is CASSKKTTGGLEAFF.

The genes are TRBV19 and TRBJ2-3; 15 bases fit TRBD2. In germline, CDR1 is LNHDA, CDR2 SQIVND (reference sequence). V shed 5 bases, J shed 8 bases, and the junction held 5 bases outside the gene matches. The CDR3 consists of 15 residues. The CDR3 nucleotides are TGTGCCAGTAGTCCCCAGGGACTAGCGGGGGGTACGCAGTATTTT. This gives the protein CASSPQGLAGGTQYF.

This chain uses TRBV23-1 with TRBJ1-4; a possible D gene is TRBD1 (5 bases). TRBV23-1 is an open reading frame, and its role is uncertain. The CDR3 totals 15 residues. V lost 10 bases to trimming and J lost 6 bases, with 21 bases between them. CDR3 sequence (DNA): TGCGCCAACAAACCGTCTGACAGACTGGATGAAAAACTGTTTTTT. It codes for CANKPSDRLDEKLFF.

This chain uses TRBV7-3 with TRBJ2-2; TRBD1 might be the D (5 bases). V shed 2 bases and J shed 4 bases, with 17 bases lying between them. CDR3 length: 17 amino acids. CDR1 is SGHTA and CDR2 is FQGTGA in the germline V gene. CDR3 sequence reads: CASSLPTGGSRTGELFF. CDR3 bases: TGTGCCAGCAGCTTACCCACAGGTGGCAGCCGCACCGGGGAGCTGTTTTTT.

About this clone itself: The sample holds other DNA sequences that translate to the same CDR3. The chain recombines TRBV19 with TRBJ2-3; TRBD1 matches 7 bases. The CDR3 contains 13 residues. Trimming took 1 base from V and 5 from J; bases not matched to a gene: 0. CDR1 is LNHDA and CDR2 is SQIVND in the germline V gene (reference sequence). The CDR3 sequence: CASSIAGGDTQYF. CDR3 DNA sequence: TGTGCCAGTAGTATAGCAGGGGGAGATACGCAGTATTTT.

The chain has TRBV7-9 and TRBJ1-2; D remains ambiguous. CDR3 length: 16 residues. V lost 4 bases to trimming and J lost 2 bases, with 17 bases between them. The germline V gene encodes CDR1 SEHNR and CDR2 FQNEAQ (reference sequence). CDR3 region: CASSSGWHTRNYGYTF. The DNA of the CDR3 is TGTGCCAGCAGCTCGGGTTGGCACACCCGCAACTATGGCTACACCTTC.

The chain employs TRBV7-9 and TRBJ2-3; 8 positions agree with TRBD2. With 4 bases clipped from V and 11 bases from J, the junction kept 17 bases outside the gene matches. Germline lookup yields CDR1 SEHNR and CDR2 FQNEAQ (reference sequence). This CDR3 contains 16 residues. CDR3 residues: CASSSRTDVPRGGQYF. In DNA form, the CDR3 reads TGTGCCAGCAGCTCACGGACAGACGTCCCCCGGGGGGGGCAGTATTTT.

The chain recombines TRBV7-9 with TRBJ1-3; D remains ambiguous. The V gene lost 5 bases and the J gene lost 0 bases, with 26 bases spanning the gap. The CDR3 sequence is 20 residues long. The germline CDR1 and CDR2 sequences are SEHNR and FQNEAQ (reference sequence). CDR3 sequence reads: CASSTSPSRHLTNSGNTIYF. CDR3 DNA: TGTGCCAGCAGCACTTCTCCCAGCAGACACTTAACAAACTCTGGAAACACCATATATTTT. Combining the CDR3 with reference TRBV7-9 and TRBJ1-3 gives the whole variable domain DTGVSQNPRHKITKRGQNVTFRCDPISEHNRLYWYRQTLGQGPEFLTYFQNEAQLEKSRLLSDRFSAERPKGSFSTLEIQRTEQGDSAMYLCASSTSPSRHLTNSGNTIYFGEGSWLTVV.

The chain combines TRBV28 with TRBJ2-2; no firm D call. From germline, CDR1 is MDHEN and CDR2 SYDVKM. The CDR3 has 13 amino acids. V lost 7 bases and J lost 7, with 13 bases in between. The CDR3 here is CASTAVVGGELFF. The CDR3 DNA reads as TGTGCCAGCACCGCGGTTGTGGGCGGGGAGCTGTTTTTT.

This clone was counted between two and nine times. CDR3 sequence (DNA): TGTGCCAGCAGCTCTACGATGAGTTCACCCCTCCACTTT. This codes for CASSSTMSSPLHF. The J gene is TRBJ1-6, the V gene TRBV7-2; no clear D. The V gene's germline CDR1 is SGHTA and CDR2 FQGNSA. V lost 4 bases, J lost 9 bases, and 10 bases lay in between. This CDR3 has 13 residues.

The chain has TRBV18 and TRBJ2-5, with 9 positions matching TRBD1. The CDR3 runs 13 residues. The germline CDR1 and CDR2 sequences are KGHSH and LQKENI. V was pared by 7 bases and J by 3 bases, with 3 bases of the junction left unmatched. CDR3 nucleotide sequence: TGTGCCAGCTACCGGACAGGGGAAGAGACCCAGTACTTC. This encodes CASYRTGEETQYF.

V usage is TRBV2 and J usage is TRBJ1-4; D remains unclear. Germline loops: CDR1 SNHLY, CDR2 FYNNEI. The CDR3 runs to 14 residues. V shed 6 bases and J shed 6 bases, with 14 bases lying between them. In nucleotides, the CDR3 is TGTGCCAGCAGAATTACAGTAGTGGATGAAAAACTGTTTTTT. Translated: CASRITVVDEKLFF.

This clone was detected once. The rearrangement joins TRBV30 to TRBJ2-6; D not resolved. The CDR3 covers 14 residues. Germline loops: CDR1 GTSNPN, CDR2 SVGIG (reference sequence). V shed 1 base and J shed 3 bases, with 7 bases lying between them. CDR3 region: CAWSGLNGANVLTF. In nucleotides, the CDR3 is TGTGCCTGGAGTGGACTTAATGGGGCCAACGTCCTGACTTTC.

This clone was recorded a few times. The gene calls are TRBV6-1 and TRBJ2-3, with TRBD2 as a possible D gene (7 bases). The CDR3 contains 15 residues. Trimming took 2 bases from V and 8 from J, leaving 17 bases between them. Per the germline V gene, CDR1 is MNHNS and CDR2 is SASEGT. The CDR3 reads CASSERGGDRRTQYF. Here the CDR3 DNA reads TGTGCCAGCAGTGAAAGAGGGGGGGATCGACGTACGCAGTATTTT.